The present T cell receptor (beta chain) was sequenced within a study of early T cells in non-severe SARS-CoV-2 infection (TCRdb year 2021). Broadly, across the study: Because TCR sequencing relied on bulk RNA taken from unsorted whole blood, pairing of alpha and beta chains was not possible. On the study overall, not on this receptor specifically: VDJdb matching was skewed toward anti-spike CD8 responses, so virus-specific expansions were likely underestimated and private and CD4 specificities were missed.

The CDR1 and CDR2 encoded by the germline V gene are SGDLS and YYNGEE. V and J lose 0 bases and 5 bases, and a span of 3 bases separates them. From the cysteine up to the phenylalanine, the CDR3 has a length of 12 residues. The kept DNA is CDR3 alone, 36 bases in frame from the first base. About this clonotype itself: The antigen this receptor binds is unknown. This may stem from a read error, because a much larger clone lies one nucleotide away.

Library creation used 5' RACE. Instrument used: NextSeq 500. Unique molecular identifiers were attached to individual cDNA molecules in the TCR library protocol so that sequencing error and PCR bias could be corrected. Both TCR alpha and beta chains were sequenced, and tight co-correlation was observed between alpha and beta sequence abundances in each sample. Turning to the authors' computational methods: Decombinator V4 was used to perform V gene, J gene and CDR3 annotation of TCR sequences. Expanded TCRs were defined as changing significantly between any two time points under a Poisson model with p below 0.0001. TCR abundances were normalised to the total number of TCRs sequenced per sample and were expressed as counts per million. MAIT TCRs were defined by TRAV1-2 paired with TRAJ12, TRAJ20 or TRAJ33, and iNKT TCRs by TRAV10 paired with TRAJ18. VDJdb, accessed 1 November 2021, was searched for CMV, EBV and SARS-CoV-2 annotated TCRs, with TCRs annotated for multiple antigens excluded. The public reads were quality trimmed at Q25 with fastp and then assembled into clones with MiXCR by TCRdb, keeping productive beta chains. Every distinct CDR3 protein forms one entry, paired with its most common genes and DNA. These V and J calls rely on TCRdb rather than the paper's analysis. The sample profile shows some 76,000 distinct CDR3 sequences; 15% to 19% of them were found once. 12% of the sample goes to the ten largest clones.

The study was a case-control design nested within a healthcare worker cohort in London, UK, with weekly nasopharyngeal swab PCR tests and blood sampling. Between 23 and 31 March 2020, the week of the UK lockdown, healthcare workers were enrolled and then followed up weekly for as long as 16 weeks. The specimen was whole blood. This TCR came from an adult who was a healthcare worker with PCR-confirmed SARS-CoV-2 infection or an uninfected control (not recorded which). The rearrangement combines TRBV9 with TRBJ2-1; the D gene remains uncertain. The sequenced DNA is TGTGCCAGCAGCGTAGGTAACAATGAGCAGTTCTTC. Its translation is CASSVGNNEQFF.